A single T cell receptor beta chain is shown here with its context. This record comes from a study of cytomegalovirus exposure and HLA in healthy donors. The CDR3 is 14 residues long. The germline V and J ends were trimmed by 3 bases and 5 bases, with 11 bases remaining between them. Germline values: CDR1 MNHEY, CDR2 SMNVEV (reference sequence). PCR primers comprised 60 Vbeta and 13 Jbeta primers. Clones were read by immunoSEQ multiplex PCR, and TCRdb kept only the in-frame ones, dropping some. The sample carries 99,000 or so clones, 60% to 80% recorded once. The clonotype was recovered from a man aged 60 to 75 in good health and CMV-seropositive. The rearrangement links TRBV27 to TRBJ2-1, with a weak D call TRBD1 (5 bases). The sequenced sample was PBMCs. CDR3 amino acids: CASSFSRVDNEQFF. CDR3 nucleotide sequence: TGTGCCAGCAGTTTTTCCAGGGTCGACAATGAGCAGTTCTTC.